The next 21 T cell receptor beta chains were all read from a single sample in a study of blood T cells in healthy people across ages. Alongside a J-beta primer mix, a sample-barcoded 5' primer served in a second PCR lasting about 7 to 12 cycles. TCRdb independently ran MiXCR on the 5' RACE reads; one entry per CDR3 protein. The sample has around 600,000 distinct CDR3 sequences, 47% seen once. Sequencing was carried out using blood. The receptor source for this set is an older man in good health.

The chain carries TRBV29-1 and TRBJ2-2, with D uncertain. The CDR3 contains 11 residues. The germline V and J ends were trimmed by 6 bases and 3 bases, with 5 bases remaining between them. Germline CDR1 and CDR2: SQVTM and ANQGSEA. CDR3: CSVEYTGELFF. The CDR3 DNA follows: TGCAGCGTCGAATACACCGGGGAGCTGTTTTTT.

J is TRBJ1-1 and V is TRBV6-1; D is undetermined. The germline V gene has CDR1 MNHNS and CDR2 SASEGT. This CDR3 spans 13 amino acids. Trimming removed 1 base from V and 1 base from J, with 4 bases in between. Here the CDR3 reads CASSEVKNTEAFF. CDR3 nucleotide sequence: TGTGCCAGCAGTGAAGTAAAGAACACTGAAGCTTTCTTT.

DNA of the CDR3: TGTGCCAGCAGCTTCGTCCTAGCGGCGGGTGAGCAGTTCTTC. This codes for CASSFVLAAGEQFF. The gene calls are TRBV7-2 and TRBJ2-1, with 7 nucleotides matching TRBD2. The CDR3 length is 14 residues. CDR1 is SGHTA, CDR2 FQGNSA, per germline. The junction had 8 bases not matched to a gene; V was cut back by 3 bases and J by 9 bases.

This rearrangement joins TRBV20-1 to TRBJ2-1, with 16 bases aligning to TRBD2. The CDR3 is 16 residues long. CDR1 is DFQATT and CDR2 is SNEGSKA in the germline V gene (reference sequence). Germline trimming cut 8 bases from V and 8 bases from J; bases unmatched to any gene: 12. CDR3 coding DNA: TGCAGTCTTTCTCGGGGACTAGCGGGAGGGCAGGATGAGCAGTTCTTC. Protein: CSLSRGLAGGQDEQFF.

The chain uses TRBV2 and TRBJ2-5; 8 bases align to TRBD1. Trimming cost V 7 bases and J 11 bases; bases outside gene matches: 6. Germline V lookup: CDR1 SNHLY, CDR2 FYNNEI. The CDR3 consists of 11 residues. CDR3 in amino acids: CASKDRGEQYF. CDR3 nucleotides: TGTGCCAGCAAAGACAGGGGAGAGCAGTACTTC.

On this clonotype itself: An end of the junction does not agree with germline; a read error may underlie this. Here the CDR3 DNA reads TGCAGCGTTGATTTGGGGCGCACAGATACGCGGTATTTT. Residues: CSVDLGRTDTRYF. The J gene is TRBJ2-3, the V gene TRBV29-1; the D gene is possibly TRBD1 (5 bases). This CDR3 has 13 residues. CDR1 SQVTM and CDR2 ANQGSEA come from the germline V gene.

To note about this clonotype: One end of the junction is discordant with germline, which a read error may explain. This rearrangement joins TRBV12-3 or TRBV12-4 to TRBJ2-5, with a tentative D call TRBD2 (6 bases). The assigned J gene may be wrong: the sequence end matches TRBJ2-7 better. The CDR3 spans 13 residues. The CDR3 spells CAGSLERRGEQYF. The CDR3 DNA follows: TGTGCCGGCAGTCTGGAGAGGCGGGGCGAGCAGTACTTC.

The chain uses TRBV20-1 and TRBJ2-5, with 10 nucleotides matching TRBD2. This CDR3 contains 15 residues. Per the germline V gene, CDR1 is DFQATT and CDR2 is SNEGSKA (reference sequence). The V segment lost 5 bases and the J segment 4 bases; nucleotides outside the gene matches: 10. CDR3 nucleotide sequence: TGCAGTGCTCCGAGGGGTCTAGCGGGAGCAGAGACCCAGTACTTC. It yields the protein CSAPRGLAGAETQYF.

The V call is TRBV29-1, the J call TRBJ2-7; D is unresolved. TRBJ2-5 matches the DNA end more closely, so the J call is doubtful. In germline, CDR1 is SQVTM, CDR2 ANQGSEA. The length of the CDR3 is 13 residues. In DNA form, the CDR3 reads TGCAGCGTTGTGGTTGGGGTGTGGGAGACCCAGTACTTC. Translated: CSVVVGVWETQYF.

This clonotype came up a few times. The V call is TRBV7-9, the J call TRBJ2-1; the match to TRBD2 covers 9 bases. Trimming took 3 bases from V and 4 from J; bases not matched to a gene: 4. Per germline, CDR1 SEHNR and CDR2 FQNEAQ (reference sequence). This CDR3 comprises 15 residues. This CDR3 reads CASSLWREGYNEQFF. The CDR3 bases are TGTGCCAGCAGCTTGTGGCGGGAGGGTTACAATGAGCAGTTCTTC.

V and J are TRBV4-1 and TRBJ2-1, with D unclear. V shed 1 base and J shed 7 bases, with 8 bases lying between them. The CDR3 runs 13 residues. Germline CDR1 reads MGHRA; CDR2 reads YSYEKL. The CDR3: CASSQVWGNEQFF. The DNA of the CDR3 is TGCGCCAGCAGCCAAGTGTGGGGTAATGAGCAGTTCTTC.

The chain joins TRBV16 to TRBJ2-7; tentative D call: TRBD1 (6 bases). Deletions cut 5 bases from V and 6 bases from J, with 20 bases between. Per the germline V gene, CDR1 is KGHSY and CDR2 is FQNENV. The CDR3 runs 15 residues. The CDR3 DNA reads as TGTGCCAGCAGCTCAGTACAGGGTGTAATTGGCGAGCAGTACTTC. It encodes CASSSVQGVIGEQYF.

This clonotype has more than one count but fewer than ten. The rearrangement joins TRBV27 to TRBJ2-3, with TRBD1 as a possible D gene (6 bases). CDR1 is MNHEY, CDR2 SMNVEV, per germline (reference sequence). This CDR3 is 15 amino acids long. V was pared by 4 bases and J by 0 bases, with 11 bases between. CDR3 residues: CASSYLTGSTDTQYF. For the CDR3, the DNA is TGTGCCAGCAGTTATCTTACAGGGAGCACAGATACGCAGTATTTT.

This clonotype was seen a handful of times. The chain is built from TRBV12-3 or TRBV12-4 and TRBJ1-6; D uncertain. V shed 6 bases and J shed 5 bases, with 17 bases lying between them. There are 16 residues in the CDR3. The CDR3 loop is CASRLRGGFNNSPLHF. For the CDR3, the DNA is TGTGCCAGCAGACTCCGAGGAGGCTTCAATAATTCACCCCTCCACTTT.

This clonotype was detected a few times. The chain links TRBV20-1 to TRBJ2-4; TRBD1 is a possible D gene (6 bases). Trimming shortened V by 3 bases and J by 10 bases, and 13 bases separated the two germline ends. This CDR3 is built from 12 residues. The germline gives CDR1 DFQATT, CDR2 SNEGSKA (reference sequence). The CDR3 coding sequence is TGCAGTGCTAGGCATACAGGGAGAATTCAGTACTTC. It specifies CSARHTGRIQYF.

This chain uses TRBV6-2 or TRBV6-3 with TRBJ2-7, with 7 bases identical to TRBD2. The germline CDR1 and CDR2 sequences are MNHEY and SVGEGT. The J segment lost 5 bases and the V segment lost 7 bases, leaving 11 bases of the junction unmatched. This CDR3 spans 14 amino acids. For the CDR3, the DNA is TGTGCCAGCACCACGCCCGGGGGGATTAACGAGCAGTACTTC. This sequence encodes CASTTPGGINEQYF.

This clonotype was observed at least ten times. The CDR3: CASRQGNNEQFF. The CDR3, as DNA: TGTGCCAGCAGACAGGGTAACAATGAGCAGTTCTTC. The V call is TRBV6-6, the J call TRBJ2-1; a weak D match, TRBD1 (6 bases). Trimming cost V 6 bases and J 5 bases, with 8 bases left between them. CDR1 and CDR2 from the germline V gene are MNHNY and SVGAGI (reference sequence). The CDR3 length is 12 residues.

The CDR3 reads CASLPGDRNEQFF. The CDR3 DNA reads TGTGCCAGCCTTCCAGGAGATCGCAATGAGCAGTTCTTC. V gene TRBV12-3 or TRBV12-4 combines with J gene TRBJ2-1; D ambiguous. Trimming left V 8 bases short and J 6 bases short, with 14 bases between. The CDR3 runs to 13 residues.

The chain joins TRBV7-9 to TRBJ1-2; D possibly corresponds to TRBD1 (6 bases). Trimming pared 1 base from V and 5 bases from J, leaving 17 bases between. This CDR3 region has 16 residues. Germline V lookup: CDR1 SEHNR, CDR2 FQNEAQ (reference sequence). This chain's CDR3 is CASSLGTAGAVYGYTF. CDR3 nucleotides: TGTGCCAGCAGCTTAGGGACCGCAGGGGCGGTTTATGGCTACACCTTC.

The chain carries TRBV9 and TRBJ1-6, with 9 bases identical to TRBD1. The germline gives CDR1 SGDLS, CDR2 YYNGEE. The CDR3 is made up of 16 amino acids. The V gene end was trimmed by 0 bases and the J gene end by 7 bases; junction bases not matched to a gene: 5. The CDR3 here is CASSVAPGTGNSPLHF. The DNA for the CDR3 is TGTGCCAGCAGCGTAGCTCCCGGGACAGGGAATTCACCCCTCCACTTT. Variable domain in full (rest from reference TRBV9 and TRBJ1-6): DSGVTQTPKHLITATGQRVTLRCSPRSGDLSVYWYQQSLDQGLQFLIQYYNGEERAKGNILERFSAQQFPDLHSELNLSSLELGDSALYFCASSVAPGTGNSPLHFGNGTRLTVT.

The sample holds a few counts of this clonotype. V is TRBV12-3 or TRBV12-4 and J is TRBJ2-6; possibly TRBD1 or TRBD2 for D (5 bases each). The CDR3 runs 17 residues. The germline V and J ends were trimmed by 8 bases and 0 bases, with 17 bases remaining between them. The DNA for the CDR3 is TGTGCCAGCGGGGGTGGGAGAACGCTCTCTGGGGCCAACGTCCTGACTTTC. Translating gives CASGGGRTLSGANVLTF.